The source of this T cell receptor (beta chain) is a study of blood T cell repertoires in COVID-19. Overall study context: Samples representing acute and convalescent COVID-19 were sourced from the United States, Italy and Spain. From T cells, B-cell-depleted T cells, or PBMCs came the material, which was cDNA or gDNA.

TCRdb keeps only in-frame clones here, not all; method: immunoSEQ multiplex PCR. The sample consists of tens of thousands of clones, roughly 78% of them appearing once. V gave up 1 base and J gave up 6 bases, with 10 bases separating them. The CDR3 has 13 residues. Looked up from germline, CDR1 is LNHDA and CDR2 is SQIVND (reference sequence). Sequencing input: peripheral blood. The clonotype comes from an elderly woman with acute or convalescent COVID-19. V and J are TRBV19 and TRBJ2-7; the D gene is possibly TRBD2 (5 bases). The CDR3 DNA is TGTGCCAGTAGTATAGGGCAGAGCGGCGAGCAGTACTTC. Translating it yields CASSIGQSGEQYF.